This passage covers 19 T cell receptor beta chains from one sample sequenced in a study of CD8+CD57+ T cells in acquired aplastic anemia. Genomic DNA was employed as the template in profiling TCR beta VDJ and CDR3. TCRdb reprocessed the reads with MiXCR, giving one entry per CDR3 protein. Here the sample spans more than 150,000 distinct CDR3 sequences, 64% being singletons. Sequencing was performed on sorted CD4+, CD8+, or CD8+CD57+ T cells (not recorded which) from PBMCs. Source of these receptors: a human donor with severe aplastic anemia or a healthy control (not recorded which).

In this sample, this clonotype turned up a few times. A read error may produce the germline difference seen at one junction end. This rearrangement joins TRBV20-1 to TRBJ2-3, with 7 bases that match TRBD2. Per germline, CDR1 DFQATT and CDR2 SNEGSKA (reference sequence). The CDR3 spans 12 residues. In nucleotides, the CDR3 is TGCAGTGCTAGGCCCCCTAGCGGACCTCTGCATTTT. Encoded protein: CSARPPSGPLHF.

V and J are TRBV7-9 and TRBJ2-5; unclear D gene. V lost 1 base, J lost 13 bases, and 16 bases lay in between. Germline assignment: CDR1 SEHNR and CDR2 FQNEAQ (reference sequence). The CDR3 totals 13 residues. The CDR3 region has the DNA TGTGCCAGCAGCTTAGTGGCGGCTACCGCGCCGTACTTC. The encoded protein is CASSLVAATAPYF.

CDR3 nucleotides: TGTGCCAGCAGACCTGCGGAAGTGGGCTACACCTTC. Translating gives CASRPAEVGYTF. The chain is built from TRBV6-4 and TRBJ1-2; D is uncertain. The CDR3 covers 12 residues. Trimming shortened V by 6 bases and J by 8 bases, and 13 bases separated the two germline ends. Germline CDR1 MRHNA, CDR2 SNTAGT.

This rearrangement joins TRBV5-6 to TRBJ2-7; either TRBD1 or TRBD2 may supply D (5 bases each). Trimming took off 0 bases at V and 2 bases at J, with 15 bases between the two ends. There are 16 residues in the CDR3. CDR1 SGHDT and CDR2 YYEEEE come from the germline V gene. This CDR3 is CASSLELGVLAYEQYF. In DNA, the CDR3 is TGTGCCAGCAGCTTGGAACTAGGGGTACTCGCCTACGAGCAGTACTTC.

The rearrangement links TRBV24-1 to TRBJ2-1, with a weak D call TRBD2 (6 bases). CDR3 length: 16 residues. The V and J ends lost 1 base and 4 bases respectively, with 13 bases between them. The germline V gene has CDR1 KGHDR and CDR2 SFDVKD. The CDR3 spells CATSDFGAAGYNEQFF. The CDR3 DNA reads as TGTGCCACCAGTGATTTCGGGGCTGCGGGGTACAATGAGCAGTTCTTC.

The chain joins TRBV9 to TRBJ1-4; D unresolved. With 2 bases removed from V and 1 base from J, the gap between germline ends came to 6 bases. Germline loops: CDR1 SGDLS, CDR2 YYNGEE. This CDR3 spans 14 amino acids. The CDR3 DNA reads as TGTGCCAGCAGCGTCCTCGGAACTAATGAAAAACTGTTTTTT. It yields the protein CASSVLGTNEKLFF.

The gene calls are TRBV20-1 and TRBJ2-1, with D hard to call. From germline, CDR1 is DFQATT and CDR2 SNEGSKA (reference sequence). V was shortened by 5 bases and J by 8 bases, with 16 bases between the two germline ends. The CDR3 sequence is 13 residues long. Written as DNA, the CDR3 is TGCAGTGCTTACCGGATGACGCGCGATGAGCAGTTCTTC. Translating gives CSAYRMTRDEQFF.

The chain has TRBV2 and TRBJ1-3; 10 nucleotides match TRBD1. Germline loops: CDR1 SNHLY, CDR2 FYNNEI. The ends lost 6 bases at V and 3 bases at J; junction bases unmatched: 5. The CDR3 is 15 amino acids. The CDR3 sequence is CASRRGQGYGNTIYF. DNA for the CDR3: TGTGCCAGCAGGCGGGGACAGGGGTATGGAAACACCATATATTTT.

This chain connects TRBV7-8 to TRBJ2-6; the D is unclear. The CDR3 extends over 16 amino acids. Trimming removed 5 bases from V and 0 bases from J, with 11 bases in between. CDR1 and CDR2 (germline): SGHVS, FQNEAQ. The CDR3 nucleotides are TGTGCCAGCAGCCTGGATTCTCCCTCTGGGGCCAACGTCCTGACTTTC. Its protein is CASSLDSPSGANVLTF.

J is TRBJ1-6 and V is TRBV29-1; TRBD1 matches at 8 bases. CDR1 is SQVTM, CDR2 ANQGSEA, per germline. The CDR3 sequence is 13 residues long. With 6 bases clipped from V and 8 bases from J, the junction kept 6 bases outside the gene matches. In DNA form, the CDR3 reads TGCAGCGTCGGACAGGGTTCTGATTCACCCCTCCACTTT. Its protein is CSVGQGSDSPLHF.

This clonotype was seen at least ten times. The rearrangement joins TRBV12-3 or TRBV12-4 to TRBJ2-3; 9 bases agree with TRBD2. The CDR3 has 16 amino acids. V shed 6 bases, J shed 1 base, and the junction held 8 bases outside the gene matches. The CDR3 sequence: CASRGERGARTDTQYF. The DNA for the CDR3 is TGTGCCAGCAGGGGAGAGCGGGGGGCCCGCACAGATACGCAGTATTTT.

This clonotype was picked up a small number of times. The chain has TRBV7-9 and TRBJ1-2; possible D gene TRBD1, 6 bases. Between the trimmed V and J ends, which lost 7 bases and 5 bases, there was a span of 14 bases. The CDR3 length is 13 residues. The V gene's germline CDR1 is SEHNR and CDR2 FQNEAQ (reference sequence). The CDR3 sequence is CASTRQERYGYTF. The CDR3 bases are TGTGCCAGCACCCGACAGGAACGTTATGGCTACACCTTC.

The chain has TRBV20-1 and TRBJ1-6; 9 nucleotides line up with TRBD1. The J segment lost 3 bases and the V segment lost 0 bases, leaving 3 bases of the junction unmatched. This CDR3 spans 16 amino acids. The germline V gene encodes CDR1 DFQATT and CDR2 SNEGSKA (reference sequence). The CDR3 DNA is TGCAGTGCTAGAGATAGGGACAGGGTCTATAATTCACCCCTCCACTTT. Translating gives CSARDRDRVYNSPLHF.

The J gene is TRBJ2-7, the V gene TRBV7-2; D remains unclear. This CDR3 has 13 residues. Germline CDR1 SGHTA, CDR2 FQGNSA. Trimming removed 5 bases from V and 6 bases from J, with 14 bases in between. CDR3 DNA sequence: TGTGCCAGCAGCGAGCCGGGCCCGCGCGAGCAGTACTTC. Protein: CASSEPGPREQYF.

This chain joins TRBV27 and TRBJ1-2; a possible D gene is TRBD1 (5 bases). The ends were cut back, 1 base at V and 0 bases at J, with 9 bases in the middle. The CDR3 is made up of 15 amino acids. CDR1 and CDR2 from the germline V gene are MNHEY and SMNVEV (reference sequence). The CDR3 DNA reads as TGTGCCAGCAGTTTATTAGGGGATACTAACTATGGCTACACCTTC. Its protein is CASSLLGDTNYGYTF.

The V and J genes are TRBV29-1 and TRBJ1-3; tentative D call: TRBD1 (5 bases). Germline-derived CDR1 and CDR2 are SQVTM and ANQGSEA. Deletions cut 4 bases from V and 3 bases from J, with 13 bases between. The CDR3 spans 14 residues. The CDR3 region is CSVAGGDYGNTIYF. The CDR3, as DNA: TGCAGCGTTGCTGGAGGGGACTATGGAAACACCATATATTTT.

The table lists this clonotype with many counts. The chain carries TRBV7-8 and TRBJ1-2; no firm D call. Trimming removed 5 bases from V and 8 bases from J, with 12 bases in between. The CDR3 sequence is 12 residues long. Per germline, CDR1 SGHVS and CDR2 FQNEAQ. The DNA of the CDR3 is TGTGCCAGCAGCACCACCCTGGGGGGCTACACCTTC. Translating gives CASSTTLGGYTF. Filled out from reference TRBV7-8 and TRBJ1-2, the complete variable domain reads GAGVSQSPRYKVAKRGQDVALRCDPISGHVSLFWYQQALGQGPEFLTYFQNEAQLDKSGLPSDRFFAERPEGSVSTLKIQRTQQEDSAVYLCASSTTLGGYTFGSGTRLTVV.

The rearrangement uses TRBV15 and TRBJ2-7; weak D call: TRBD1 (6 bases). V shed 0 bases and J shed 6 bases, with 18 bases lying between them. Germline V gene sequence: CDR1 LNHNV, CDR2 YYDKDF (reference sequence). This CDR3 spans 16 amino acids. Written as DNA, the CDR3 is TGTGCCACCAGCAGAGATGTTTTTAGGGGGTCGGCCGAGCAGTACTTC. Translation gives CATSRDVFRGSAEQYF.

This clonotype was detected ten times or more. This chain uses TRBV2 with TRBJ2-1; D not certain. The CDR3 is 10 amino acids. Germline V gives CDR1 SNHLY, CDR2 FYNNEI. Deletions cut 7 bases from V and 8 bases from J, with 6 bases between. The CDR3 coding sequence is TGTGCCAGCAAACTGTATGAGCAGTTCTTC. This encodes CASKLYEQFF.